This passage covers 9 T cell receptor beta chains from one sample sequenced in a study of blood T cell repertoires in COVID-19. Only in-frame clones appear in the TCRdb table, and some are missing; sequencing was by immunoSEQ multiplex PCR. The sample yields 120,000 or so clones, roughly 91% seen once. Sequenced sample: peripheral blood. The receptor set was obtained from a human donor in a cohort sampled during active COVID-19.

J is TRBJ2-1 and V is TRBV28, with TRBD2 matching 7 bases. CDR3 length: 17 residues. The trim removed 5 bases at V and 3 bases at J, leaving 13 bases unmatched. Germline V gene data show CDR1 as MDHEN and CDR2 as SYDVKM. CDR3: CASSPRTRDIVYNEQFF. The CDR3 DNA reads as TGTGCCAGCAGTCCCCGGACTAGAGATATCGTCTACAATGAGCAGTTCTTC.

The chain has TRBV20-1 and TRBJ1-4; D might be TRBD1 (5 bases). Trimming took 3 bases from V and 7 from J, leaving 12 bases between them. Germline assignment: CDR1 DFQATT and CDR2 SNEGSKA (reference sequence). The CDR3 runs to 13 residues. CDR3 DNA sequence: TGCAGTGCTAGTTGGGGCCCCGGTGAAAAACTGTTTTTT. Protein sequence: CSASWGPGEKLFF.

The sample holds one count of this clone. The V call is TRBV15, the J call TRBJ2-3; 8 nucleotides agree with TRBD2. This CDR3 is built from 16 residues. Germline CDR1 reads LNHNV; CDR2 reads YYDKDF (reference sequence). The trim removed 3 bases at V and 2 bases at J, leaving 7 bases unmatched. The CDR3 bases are TGTGCCACCAGCAGCGGGGTAGCGGGATCCACAGATACGCAGTATTTT. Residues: CATSSGVAGSTDTQYF.

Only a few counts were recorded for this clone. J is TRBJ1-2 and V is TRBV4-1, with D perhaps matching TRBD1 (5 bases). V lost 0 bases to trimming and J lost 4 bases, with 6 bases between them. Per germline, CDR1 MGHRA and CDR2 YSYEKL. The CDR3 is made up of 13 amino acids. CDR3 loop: CASSQEQAYGYTF. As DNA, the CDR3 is TGCGCCAGCAGCCAAGAACAGGCCTATGGCTACACCTTC.

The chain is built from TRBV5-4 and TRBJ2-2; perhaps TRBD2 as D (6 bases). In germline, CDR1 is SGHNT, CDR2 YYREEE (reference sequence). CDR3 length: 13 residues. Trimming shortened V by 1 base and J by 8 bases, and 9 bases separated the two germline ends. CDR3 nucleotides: TGTGCCAGCAGCTTGAGCGGGCTTGGGGAGCTGTTTTTT. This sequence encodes CASSLSGLGELFF.

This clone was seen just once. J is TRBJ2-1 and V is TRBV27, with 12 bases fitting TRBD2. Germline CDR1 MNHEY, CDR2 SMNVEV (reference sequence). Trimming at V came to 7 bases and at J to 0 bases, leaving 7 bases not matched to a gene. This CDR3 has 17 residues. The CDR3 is CASIRTSGVSSYNEQFF. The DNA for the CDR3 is TGTGCCAGCATAAGGACTAGCGGGGTAAGCTCCTACAATGAGCAGTTCTTC.

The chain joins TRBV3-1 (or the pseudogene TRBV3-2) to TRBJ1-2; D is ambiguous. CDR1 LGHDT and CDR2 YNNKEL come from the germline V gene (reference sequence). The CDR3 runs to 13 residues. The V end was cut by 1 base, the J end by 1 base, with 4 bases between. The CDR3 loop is CASSQAVNYGYTF. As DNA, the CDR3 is TGTGCCAGCAGCCAAGCAGTTAACTATGGCTACACCTTC.

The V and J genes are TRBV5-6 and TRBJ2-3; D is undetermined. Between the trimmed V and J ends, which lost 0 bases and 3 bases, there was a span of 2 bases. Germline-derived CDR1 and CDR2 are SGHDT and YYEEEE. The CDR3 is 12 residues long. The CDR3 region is CASSLATDTQYF. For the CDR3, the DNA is TGTGCCAGCAGCTTGGCTACAGATACGCAGTATTTT.

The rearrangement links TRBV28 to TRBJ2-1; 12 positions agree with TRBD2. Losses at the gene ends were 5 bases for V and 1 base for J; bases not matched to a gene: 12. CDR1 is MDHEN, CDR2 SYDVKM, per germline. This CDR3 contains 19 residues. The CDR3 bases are TGTGCCAGCAGTCCGGGGACTAGCGGGTTTAGGTGGTCCTACAATGAGCAGTTCTTC. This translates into CASSPGTSGFRWSYNEQFF. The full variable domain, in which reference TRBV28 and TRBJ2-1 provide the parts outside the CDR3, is DVKVTQSSRYLVKRTGEKVFLECVQDMDHENMFWYRQDPGLGLRLIYFSYDVKMKEKGDIPEGYSVSREKKERFSLILESASTNQTSMYLCASSPGTSGFRWSYNEQFFGPGTRLTVL.